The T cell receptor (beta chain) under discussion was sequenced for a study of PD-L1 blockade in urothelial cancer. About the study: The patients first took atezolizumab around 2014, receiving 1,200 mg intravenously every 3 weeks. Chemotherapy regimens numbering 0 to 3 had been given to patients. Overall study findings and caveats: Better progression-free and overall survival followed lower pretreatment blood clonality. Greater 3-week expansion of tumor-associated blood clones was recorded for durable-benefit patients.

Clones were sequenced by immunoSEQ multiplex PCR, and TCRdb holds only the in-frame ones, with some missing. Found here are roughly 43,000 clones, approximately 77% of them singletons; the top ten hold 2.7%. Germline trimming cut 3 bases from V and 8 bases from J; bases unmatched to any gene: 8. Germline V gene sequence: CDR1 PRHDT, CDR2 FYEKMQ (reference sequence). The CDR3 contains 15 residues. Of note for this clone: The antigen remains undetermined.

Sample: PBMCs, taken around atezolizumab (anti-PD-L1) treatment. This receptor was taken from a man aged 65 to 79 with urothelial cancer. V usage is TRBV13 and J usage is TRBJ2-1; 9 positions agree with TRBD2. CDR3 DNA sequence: TGTGCCAGCAGCTTTAGCGGGAGCTATGGGGATGAGCAGTTCTTC. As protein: CASSFSGSYGDEQFF.